This entry lists 31 T cell receptor beta chains sequenced from one sample in a study of T cell responses to AZD1222 COVID-19 vaccine. Generated by immunoSEQ multiplex PCR, the TCRdb table keeps only in-frame clones and is missing some. This sample has 84,000 or so clones, with approximately 86% found just once. The sample was peripheral blood, taken on day 0 of AZD1222 vaccination. The receptors derive from an adult in good health.

The chain recombines TRBV20-1 with TRBJ1-6; D possibly corresponds to TRBD1 (6 bases). CDR3 length: 19 amino acids. The ends were cut back, 3 bases at V and 1 base at J, with 22 bases in the middle. CDR1 is DFQATT and CDR2 is SNEGSKA in the germline V gene (reference sequence). CDR3 protein: CSASIGREGDRSYNSPLHF. CDR3 bases: TGCAGTGCTAGTATCGGCCGGGAGGGGGATCGGTCCTATAATTCACCCCTCCACTTT.

The rearrangement links TRBV14 to TRBJ2-2; D call uncertain. The CDR3 has 17 amino acids. Trimming shortened V by 2 bases and J by 0 bases, and 13 bases separated the two germline ends. Germline CDR1 is SGHDN and CDR2 is FVKESK. The DNA for the CDR3 is TGTGCCAGCAGCCAACACTGGGCAATTGCGAACACCGGGGAGCTGTTTTTT. Translation: CASSQHWAIANTGELFF.

This chain links TRBV10-3 with TRBJ1-4; TRBD1 matches 7 bases. Trimming took 6 bases from V and 7 from J; bases not matched to a gene: 5. This CDR3 region has 13 residues. In germline, CDR1 is ENHRY, CDR2 SYGVKD. The CDR3 sequence: CAIRDRAGEKLFF. CDR3 sequence (DNA): TGTGCCATCAGAGACAGGGCCGGTGAAAAACTGTTTTTT.

J is TRBJ1-2 and V is TRBV12-3 or TRBV12-4; 9 bases align to TRBD1. J lost 4 bases, V lost 6 bases, and 3 bases had no gene match. This CDR3 is built from 13 residues. The CDR3 DNA sequence: TGTGCCAGCAGGACAGGGGGAGTCTATGGCTACACCTTC. Protein: CASRTGGVYGYTF.

Only a few counts were recorded for this clone. The chain recombines TRBV4-1 with TRBJ1-5; TRBD1 matches 8 bases. The CDR3 runs 16 residues. Trimming removed 0 bases from V and 7 bases from J; junction bases left unmatched: 8. Germline loops: CDR1 MGHRA, CDR2 YSYEKL. The CDR3 bases are TGCGCCAGCAGCCAAGATTGGACAGGGCAATACCAGCCCCAGCATTTT. Translating gives CASSQDWTGQYQPQHF.

Concerning this clone itself: This same CDR3 is encoded by further DNA sequences in the sample. The rearrangement uses TRBV6-5 and TRBJ1-2; D not resolved. Germline V gene sequence: CDR1 MNHEY, CDR2 SVGAGI. Trimming took off 0 bases at V and 3 bases at J, with 5 bases between the two ends. The CDR3 is made up of 13 amino acids. CDR3 DNA: TGTGCCAGCAGTTACTCGGGAGACTATGGCTACACCTTC. Amino acids: CASSYSGDYGYTF.

The V and J genes are TRBV10-3 and TRBJ2-1, with 12 bases that match TRBD2. This CDR3 is 14 amino acids long. V lost 7 bases and J lost 3; bases outside the gene matches: 1. The germline V gene encodes CDR1 ENHRY and CDR2 SYGVKD. The CDR3, as DNA: TGTGCCATCAAACTAGCGGGAGGCTACAATGAGCAGTTCTTC. Amino acids: CAIKLAGGYNEQFF.

The chain joins TRBV29-1 to TRBJ2-3; D may be TRBD1 or TRBD2 (5 bases each). Germline assignment: CDR1 SQVTM and CDR2 ANQGSEA. V lost 7 bases, J lost 3 bases, and 20 bases lay in between. The CDR3 loop spans 15 amino acids. CDR3 nucleotide sequence: TGCAGCGCCAGACAGCCCGGGCCGGGGACAGATACGCAGTATTTT. Its translation is CSARQPGPGTDTQYF.

The chain joins TRBV3-1 (or the pseudogene TRBV3-2) to TRBJ2-3; possibly TRBD1 for D (6 bases). The CDR3 totals 15 residues. Trimming took off 1 base at V and 0 bases at J, with 8 bases between the two ends. Germline V CDR1 and CDR2: LGHDT, YNNKEL (reference sequence). CDR3 sequence: CASSQGTVSTDTQYF. DNA of the CDR3: TGTGCCAGCAGCCAAGGGACAGTAAGCACAGATACGCAGTATTTT.

The rearrangement uses TRBV28 and TRBJ1-2, with D perhaps TRBD1 (6 bases). The CDR3 runs 16 residues. Trimming left V 6 bases short and J 4 bases short, with 21 bases between. Germline CDR1 and CDR2: MDHEN and SYDVKM. This CDR3 reads CASSFRGAGRFYGYTF. Here the CDR3 DNA reads TGTGCCAGCAGCTTTAGGGGGGCAGGGAGATTCTATGGCTACACCTTC.

This chain connects TRBV28 to TRBJ2-1; TRBD1 matches 9 bases. V lost 5 bases and J lost 5; bases outside the gene matches: 7. Looked up from germline, CDR1 is MDHEN and CDR2 is SYDVKM. The CDR3 is 15 amino acids. CDR3 amino acids: CASSTPGQGHNEQFF. CDR3 in DNA: TGTGCCAGCAGTACACCGGGACAGGGCCACAATGAGCAGTTCTTC.

J is TRBJ2-2 and V is TRBV5-4; D gene unclear. CDR1 and CDR2 (germline): SGHNT, YYREEE (reference sequence). The CDR3 runs 14 residues. Trimming took 4 bases from V and 6 from J, leaving 13 bases between them. CDR3 in DNA: TGTGCCAGCAGCCTAGATATTGGCTCCGGGGAGCTGTTTTTT. It translates to CASSLDIGSGELFF.

The V and J genes are TRBV2 and TRBJ1-2; D is undetermined. Per the germline V gene, CDR1 is SNHLY and CDR2 is FYNNEI. This CDR3 has 9 residues. V lost 6 bases and J 8 bases, leaving 4 bases between the germline ends. The CDR3 sequence: CASRRGYTF. For the CDR3, the DNA is TGTGCCAGCAGGAGGGGCTACACCTTC.

The genes are TRBV5-6 and TRBJ2-7; unclear D gene. CDR1 and CDR2 from the germline V gene are SGHDT and YYEEEE. The CDR3 contains 11 residues. V lost 4 bases and J lost 4, with 6 bases in between. In DNA, the CDR3 is TGTGCCAGCAGCGGAACTTACGAGCAGTACTTC. Its protein is CASSGTYEQYF.

The V gene is TRBV5-1, the J gene TRBJ2-3; D is undetermined. In germline, CDR1 is SGHRS, CDR2 YFSETQ. This CDR3 region has 13 residues. Trimming cost V 5 bases and J 3 bases, with 10 bases left between them. The CDR3 DNA is TGCGCCAGCAGTGAGGCCTTGACAGATACGCAGTATTTT. Translated, it gives CASSEALTDTQYF.

This CDR3 reads CASSFIATGRDEQYF. In nucleotides, the CDR3 is TGTGCCAGCAGTTTTATCGCCACGGGGCGCGACGAGCAGTACTTC. The V call is TRBV28, the J call TRBJ2-7; D possibly uses TRBD1 or TRBD2 (5 bases each). The CDR3 covers 15 residues. The V end was cut by 3 bases, the J end by 5 bases, with 17 bases between. Per germline, CDR1 MDHEN and CDR2 SYDVKM.

J is TRBJ1-2 and V is TRBV7-9, with a tentative D call TRBD1 (6 bases). CDR3 length: 14 amino acids. Germline V lookup: CDR1 SEHNR, CDR2 FQNEAQ (reference sequence). V lost 5 bases, J lost 5 bases, and 15 bases lay in between. The CDR3 is CASSLRQELYGYTF. CDR3 in DNA: TGTGCCAGCAGCCTTCGACAGGAATTATATGGCTACACCTTC.

The gene calls are TRBV15 and TRBJ2-2, with D hard to call. Deletions cut 0 bases from V and 0 bases from J, with 8 bases between. Germline-derived CDR1 and CDR2 are LNHNV and YYDKDF (reference sequence). This CDR3 spans 16 amino acids. CDR3 sequence: CATSREVGSNTGELFF. The CDR3 coding sequence is TGTGCCACCAGCAGAGAAGTAGGGTCGAACACCGGGGAGCTGTTTTTT.

This rearrangement joins TRBV30 to TRBJ1-5, with D unclear. Germline V gene data show CDR1 as GTSNPN and CDR2 as SVGIG (reference sequence). V lost 0 bases and J 1 base, leaving 13 bases between the germline ends. The CDR3 spans 16 residues. The CDR3 loop reads CAWSVNYGISNQPQHF. In DNA, the CDR3 is TGTGCCTGGAGTGTAAATTACGGGATCAGCAATCAGCCCCAGCATTTT.

The rearrangement links TRBV18 to TRBJ2-7; D uncertain. CDR3 length equals 13 residues. V was pared by 3 bases and J by 4 bases, with 10 bases between. The germline CDR1 and CDR2 sequences are KGHSH and LQKENI. The CDR3, as DNA: TGTGCCAGCTCACCCGCCAGTAGGTACGAGCAGTACTTC. It specifies CASSPASRYEQYF.

This sequence joins TRBV5-1 and TRBJ2-7; D may correspond to TRBD1 or TRBD2 (5 bases each). CDR1 is SGHRS, CDR2 YFSETQ, per germline. The CDR3 spans 14 residues. V gave up 2 bases and J gave up 3 bases, with 12 bases separating them. Here the CDR3 DNA reads TGCGCCAGCAGCTTCCGGGACGGCTTCTACGAGCAGTACTTC. Translating gives CASSFRDGFYEQYF.

The chain carries TRBV12-3 or TRBV12-4 and TRBJ2-5, with 10 positions matching TRBD1. The junction had 2 bases not matched to a gene; V was cut back by 5 bases and J by 5 bases. The CDR3 spans 13 residues. The CDR3 nucleotides are TGTGCCAGCAGTGACAGGGGGCTTGAGACCCAGTACTTC. Translation gives CASSDRGLETQYF.

This clone was seen a single time. The chain joins TRBV18 to TRBJ1-4, with 10 bases matching TRBD1. The CDR3 is 14 residues long. Germline loops: CDR1 KGHSH, CDR2 LQKENI. V shed 3 bases and J 12 bases; nucleotides not matched to a gene: 7. This CDR3 reads CASSPRDRGVELFF. The DNA for the CDR3 is TGTGCCAGCTCACCCCGGGACAGGGGTGTAGAACTGTTTTTT.

This clone appeared a single time. J is TRBJ2-5 and V is TRBV28; D is undetermined. Trimming shortened V by 6 bases and J by 2 bases, and 10 bases separated the two germline ends. This CDR3 is 13 amino acids long. Per the germline V gene, CDR1 is MDHEN and CDR2 is SYDVKM. CDR3 bases: TGTGCCAGCAGCGGGCCGATACAAGAGACCCAGTACTTC. It translates to CASSGPIQETQYF.

The V call is TRBV10-3, the J call TRBJ2-3; 7 bases map to TRBD2. CDR3 size: 19 residues. Germline V lookup: CDR1 ENHRY, CDR2 SYGVKD. The V and J ends lost 5 bases and 4 bases, in that order; junction bases with no gene match: 21. In DNA, the CDR3 is TGTGCCATCAGTAACCCTGGCGGGAGTAAGCCTAATCCCTCAGATACGCAGTATTTT. Amino acids: CAISNPGGSKPNPSDTQYF.

V gene TRBV6-5 combines with J gene TRBJ1-3; D may be TRBD1 (5 bases). Germline V gene data show CDR1 as MNHEY and CDR2 as SVGAGI. The CDR3 covers 12 residues. The V end lost 7 bases, the J end lost 7 bases, and 11 bases lay between the germline ends. CDR3 in amino acids: CASMEGLNTIYF. The CDR3 nucleotides read TGTGCCAGCATGGAGGGGCTGAACACCATATATTTT.

This chain uses TRBV29-1 with TRBJ1-2; 7 nucleotides match TRBD1. The CDR3 is 13 residues long. V dropped 3 bases and J dropped 4; count of bases not matched to a gene: 5. The germline gives CDR1 SQVTM, CDR2 ANQGSEA. Here the CDR3 reads CSVDRGGAYGYTF. The CDR3 nucleotides read TGCAGCGTTGACAGGGGGGGAGCCTATGGCTACACCTTC. Using reference TRBV29-1 and TRBJ1-2 for the parts outside the CDR3, the full variable domain is SAVISQKPSRDICQRGTSLTIQCQVDSQVTMMFWYRQQPGQSLTLIATANQGSEATYESGFVIDKFPISRPNLTFSTLTVSNMSPEDSSIYLCSVDRGGAYGYTFGSGTRLTVV.

This chain joins TRBV11-2 and TRBJ2-3, with TRBD2 matching 10 bases. Germline-derived CDR1 and CDR2 are SGHAT and FQNNGV. The trim removed 5 bases at V and 6 bases at J, leaving 8 bases unmatched. The CDR3 runs 15 residues. The CDR3 region is CASSPSGSLADTQYF. CDR3 bases: TGTGCCAGCAGCCCTAGCGGGAGTTTAGCCGATACGCAGTATTTT.

This rearrangement joins TRBV27 to TRBJ1-2, with 7 bases identical to TRBD1. V shed 5 bases, J shed 2 bases, and the junction held 11 bases outside the gene matches. The germline V gene encodes CDR1 MNHEY and CDR2 SMNVEV (reference sequence). This CDR3 is 16 amino acids long. This chain's CDR3 is CASSLQGPSLNYGYTF. The CDR3 DNA reads TGTGCCAGCAGTCTACAGGGGCCTTCATTGAACTATGGCTACACCTTC.

V and J are TRBV14 and TRBJ2-3; TRBD2 aligns across 15 bases. The V gene's germline CDR1 is SGHDN and CDR2 FVKESK. The CDR3 is made up of 17 amino acids. The trim removed 0 bases at V and 5 bases at J, leaving 3 bases unmatched. The CDR3, as DNA: TGTGCCAGCAGCCAAGATTGGGGACTAGCGGGAGGAGATACGCAGTATTTT. Protein: CASSQDWGLAGGDTQYF.

The chain couples TRBV5-8 to TRBJ2-1; 7 bases agree with TRBD2. Germline CDR1 reads SGHTS; CDR2 reads YDEGEE. V gave up 4 bases and J gave up 2 bases; unmatched junction bases: 6. This CDR3 has 15 residues. The CDR3 DNA sequence: TGTGCCAGCAGCAGGACTAGGACCCCCTACAATGAGCAGTTCTTC. Translated, it gives CASSRTRTPYNEQFF.